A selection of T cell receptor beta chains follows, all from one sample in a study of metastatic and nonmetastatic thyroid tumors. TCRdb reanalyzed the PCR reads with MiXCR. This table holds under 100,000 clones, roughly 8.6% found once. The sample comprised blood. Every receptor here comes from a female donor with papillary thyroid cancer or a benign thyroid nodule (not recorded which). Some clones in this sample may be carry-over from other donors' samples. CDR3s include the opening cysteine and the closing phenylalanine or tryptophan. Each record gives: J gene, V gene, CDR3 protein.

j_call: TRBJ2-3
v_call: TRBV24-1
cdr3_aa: CATSDLGGTLGDTQYF

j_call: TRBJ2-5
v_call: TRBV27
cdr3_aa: CASNLRGQETQYF

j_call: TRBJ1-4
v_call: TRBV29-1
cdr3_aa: CSVDGAGNEKLFF

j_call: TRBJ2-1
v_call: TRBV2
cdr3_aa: CASSEAKEQFF

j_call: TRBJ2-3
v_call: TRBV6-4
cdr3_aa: CASSEGSGVAADTQYF

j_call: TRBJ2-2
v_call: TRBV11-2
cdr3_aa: CASRPGGGKISGELFF

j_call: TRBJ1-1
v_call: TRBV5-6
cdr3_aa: CASTGRPTGWATEAFF

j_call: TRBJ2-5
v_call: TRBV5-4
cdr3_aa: CASSYYSGGARETQYF

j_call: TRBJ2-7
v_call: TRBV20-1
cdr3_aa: CSARAVFTDYEQYF

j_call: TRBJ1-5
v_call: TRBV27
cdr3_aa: CASSLRGQPQHF

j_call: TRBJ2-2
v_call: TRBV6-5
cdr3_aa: CASSYKGDHGELFF

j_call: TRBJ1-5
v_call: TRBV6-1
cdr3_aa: CASSEARLSNQPQHF

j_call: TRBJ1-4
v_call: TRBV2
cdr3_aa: CASSDSGMPNEKLFF

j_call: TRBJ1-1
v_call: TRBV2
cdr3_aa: CASANQWRSTEAFF

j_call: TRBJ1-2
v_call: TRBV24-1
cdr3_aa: CATSDAGTGFYGYTF

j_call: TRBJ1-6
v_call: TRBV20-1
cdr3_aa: CSARVDQGGSPLHF

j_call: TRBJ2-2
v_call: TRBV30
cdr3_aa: CAWSDFTGELFF

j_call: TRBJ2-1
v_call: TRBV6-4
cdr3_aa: CASSDSDYNEQFF

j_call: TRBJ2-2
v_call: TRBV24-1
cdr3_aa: CATSLSGTYTGELFF

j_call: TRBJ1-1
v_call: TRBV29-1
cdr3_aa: CGLMGDRGISEAFF

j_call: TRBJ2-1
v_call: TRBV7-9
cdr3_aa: CASSWGTNNEQFF

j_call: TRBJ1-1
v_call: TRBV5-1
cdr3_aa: CASSFRTGLNTEAFF

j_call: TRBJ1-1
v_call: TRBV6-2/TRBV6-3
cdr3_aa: CASRGTGENTEAFF

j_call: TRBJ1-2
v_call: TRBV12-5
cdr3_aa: CATSGQTGGYTF

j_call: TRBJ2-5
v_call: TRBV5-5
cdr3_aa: CASSYGWGETQYF

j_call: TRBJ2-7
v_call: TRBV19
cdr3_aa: CASSIAQGTRYEQYF

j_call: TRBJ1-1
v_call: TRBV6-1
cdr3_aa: CASSDTWGRGGWTEAFF

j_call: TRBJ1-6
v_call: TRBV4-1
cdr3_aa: CASSQEGSLLSPLHF

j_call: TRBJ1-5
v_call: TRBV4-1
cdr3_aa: CASSQPEGQMNQSQHF

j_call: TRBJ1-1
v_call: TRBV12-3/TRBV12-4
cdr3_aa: CASSKNTGMNTEAFF

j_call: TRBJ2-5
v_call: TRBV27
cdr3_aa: CASSLRVQETQYF

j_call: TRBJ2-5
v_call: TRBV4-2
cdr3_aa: CASSSHGGTRDKETQYF

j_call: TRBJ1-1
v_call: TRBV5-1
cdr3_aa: CASSIRPGLNTEAFF

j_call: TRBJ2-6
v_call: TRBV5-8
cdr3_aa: CASSLIGVGRARFGANVLTF

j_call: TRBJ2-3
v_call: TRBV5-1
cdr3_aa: CASSLSGDGQYF

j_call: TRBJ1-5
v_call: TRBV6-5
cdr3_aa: CASSYGGYSNQPQHF

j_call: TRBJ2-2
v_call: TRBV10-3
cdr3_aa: CATRVGQNTGELFF

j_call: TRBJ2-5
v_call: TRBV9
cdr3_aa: CASSPGTGAGETQYF

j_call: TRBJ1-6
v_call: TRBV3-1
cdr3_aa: CASSPADSYNSPLHF

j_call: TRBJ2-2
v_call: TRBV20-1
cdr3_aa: CSARDGRGDTGELFF

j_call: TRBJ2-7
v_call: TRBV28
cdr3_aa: CASRLAGGTYEQYF

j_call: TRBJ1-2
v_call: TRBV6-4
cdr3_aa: CASSGDKIRDGYTF

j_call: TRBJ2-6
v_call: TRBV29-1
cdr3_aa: CSVDGPGANVLTF

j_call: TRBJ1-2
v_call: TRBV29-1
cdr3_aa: CSVGRTYGYTF